The clone carrying this TCR beta chain turned up a few times. CDR1 is MNHNY, CDR2 SVGAGI, per germline (reference sequence). The CDR3 runs 13 residues. Trimming shortened V by 8 bases and J by 4 bases, and 12 bases separated the two germline ends. These data originate in a study of blood T cells in healthy people across ages. A second about 6 to 11 cycle PCR used barcoded and J-beta primers. One entry per CDR3 protein results from TCRdb running MiXCR on the 5' RACE reads. The table has around 700,000 distinct CDR3 sequences, roughly 25% seen once. The sample was also linked to a second study, of T cells of mothers and their children. As reported in that work: A few healthy Caucasian mothers and their six children donated. cDNA was synthesized from all extracted RNA at roughly 1.6 ug per reaction.

V is TRBV6-6 and J is TRBJ1-5; D is possibly TRBD1 (5 bases). Sequencing was done on a sample of blood. This clonotype was sampled from a boy aged 5-17 years in good health. The chain's CDR3 is CASAGTENQPQHF. DNA for the CDR3: TGTGCCAGCGCTGGGACGGAGAATCAGCCCCAGCATTTT.